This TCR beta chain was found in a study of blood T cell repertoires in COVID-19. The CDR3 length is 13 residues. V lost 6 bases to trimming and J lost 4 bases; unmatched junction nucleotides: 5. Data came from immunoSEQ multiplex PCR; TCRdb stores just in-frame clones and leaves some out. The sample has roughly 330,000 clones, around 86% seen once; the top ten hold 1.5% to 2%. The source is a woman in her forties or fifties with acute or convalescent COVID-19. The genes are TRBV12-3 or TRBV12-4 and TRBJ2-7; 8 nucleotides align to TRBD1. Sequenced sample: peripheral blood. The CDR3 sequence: CASSPRTGYEQYF. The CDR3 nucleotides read TGTGCCAGCAGCCCAAGGACAGGGTACGAGCAGTACTTC.